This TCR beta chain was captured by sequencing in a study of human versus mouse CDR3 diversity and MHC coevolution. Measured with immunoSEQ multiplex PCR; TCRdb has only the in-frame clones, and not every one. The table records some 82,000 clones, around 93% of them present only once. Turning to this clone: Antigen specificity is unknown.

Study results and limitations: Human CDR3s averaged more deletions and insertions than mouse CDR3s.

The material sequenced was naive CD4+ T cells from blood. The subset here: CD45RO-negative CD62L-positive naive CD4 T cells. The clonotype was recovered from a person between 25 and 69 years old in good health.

The CDR3 spells CASSWTGEGYGYTF. CDR3 coding DNA: TGTGCCAGCAGCTGGACAGGGGAGGGGTATGGCTACACCTTC. This rearrangement joins TRBV7-2 to TRBJ1-2, with 9 nucleotides matching TRBD1. J gave up 5 bases and V 4 bases, and 5 bases lay outside the gene matches. Germline V gene lookup returns CDR1 SGHTA and CDR2 FQGNSA. This CDR3 is 14 amino acids long.